The subject of this entry is one T cell receptor beta chain. As yet, its antigen is unknown. Method: immunoSEQ multiplex PCR; TCRdb's copy keeps in-frame clones and lacks some. The sample has roughly 30,000 clones; 70% to 90% are singletons. The record originates from a study of radiotherapy plus CTLA-4 blockade in lung cancer. Findings of the study overall: After radiotherapy and ipilimumab, tumor-derived clones expanded in peripheral blood.

The CDR3 has 13 amino acids. With 4 bases removed from V and 5 bases from J, the gap between germline ends came to 10 bases. Germline V gene sequence: CDR1 MNHEY, CDR2 SVGAGI. The rearrangement links TRBV6-5 to TRBJ2-3; D remains unclear. The source is a human donor with non-small cell lung cancer that progressed on radiotherapy plus ipilimumab. The sample was peripheral blood, taken from a patient treated with radiotherapy plus ipilimumab. The DNA for the CDR3 is TGTGCCAGCAGTTCCCGACTTGGAGATACGCAGTATTTT. Amino acid sequence: CASSSRLGDTQYF.